This T cell receptor beta chain came from a study of blood T cell repertoires in COVID-19. The CDR3 is made up of 14 amino acids. Germline-derived CDR1 and CDR2 are MNHEY and SMNVEV (reference sequence). V trimming: 7 bases; J trimming: 5 bases; junction bases outside the gene matches: 4. Sequencing used immunoSEQ multiplex PCR; TCRdb keeps in-frame clones, though not all of them. The sample consists of 150,000 or so clones, 92% of them appearing once. The material sequenced was peripheral blood. This receptor was taken from a man younger than 45 with COVID-19, enrolled during active disease. V usage is TRBV27 and J usage is TRBJ1-5, with 11 bases lining up with TRBD1. CDR3 bases: TGTGCCAGCACGGACAGGGGGCCGGATCAGCCCCAGCATTTT. The encoded protein is CASTDRGPDQPQHF.